These 12 T cell receptor beta chains were sequenced from one sample in a study of blood T cell repertoires in COVID-19 (dated by TCRdb to 2020 to 2021). Receptors were amplified or captured by the immunoSEQ multiplex PCR assay. TCRdb took this table from immuneACCESS and kept in-frame rearrangements with V and J called. Such tables lack part of the clones; where checked against another copy, unresolved V genes explain under half of the gap, and the rest is unexplained. Recorded for this sample are over 250,000 clones; 75% to 85% of them occurred a single time. Roughly 4.6% of the sample rests with the top ten. Sequencing used peripheral blood. These receptors all stem from a man over 45 with active or convalescent COVID-19.

The chain carries TRBV4-1 and TRBJ2-3, with TRBD2 matching 11 bases. With 2 bases clipped from V and 3 bases from J, the junction kept 10 bases outside the gene matches. Germline CDR1 and CDR2: MGHRA and YSYEKL. This CDR3 spans 18 amino acids. CDR3 amino acids: CASSQLLAGVVLTDTQYF. The CDR3 nucleotides are TGCGCCAGCAGCCAACTACTAGCGGGAGTTGTTTTGACAGATACGCAGTATTTT.

The gene calls are TRBV27 and TRBJ1-5; 8 bases match TRBD1. The length of the CDR3 is 15 residues. Germline V gives CDR1 MNHEY, CDR2 SMNVEV (reference sequence). Germline trimming cut 5 bases from V and 4 bases from J; bases unmatched to any gene: 7. The CDR3 spells CASSPGTGWNQPQHF. The CDR3 coding sequence is TGTGCCAGCAGTCCCGGGACAGGTTGGAATCAGCCCCAGCATTTT.

This clone was detected a few times. As DNA, the CDR3 is TGTGCCAGCAGCTATATGGGACAGGGGCATTCCAATCAGCCCCAGCATTTT. Its protein product is CASSYMGQGHSNQPQHF. The V call is TRBV5-6, the J call TRBJ1-5; 10 nucleotides align to TRBD1. The germline CDR1 and CDR2 sequences are SGHDT and YYEEEE. J was trimmed by 3 bases and V by 3 bases; bases with no gene match: 9. The CDR3 contains 17 residues.

The J gene is TRBJ2-1, the V gene TRBV7-9; 8 positions agree with TRBD2. The CDR3 runs to 17 residues. The J segment lost 6 bases and the V segment lost 5 bases, leaving 15 bases of the junction unmatched. Germline V CDR1 and CDR2: SEHNR, FQNEAQ (reference sequence). The CDR3 sequence: CASSPSAGRAYGNEQFF. In DNA, the CDR3 is TGTGCCAGCAGCCCATCCGCCGGGAGGGCCTATGGCAATGAGCAGTTCTTC.

The chain employs TRBV5-4 and TRBJ1-1; tentatively, D is TRBD1 (6 bases). Trimming left V 4 bases short and J 8 bases short, with 18 bases between. Germline CDR1 SGHNT, CDR2 YYREEE (reference sequence). The CDR3 spans 14 residues. CDR3 bases: TGTGCCAGCAGCCGTGGACAGCCTACTGGAGAAGCTTTCTTT. Protein: CASSRGQPTGEAFF.

This chain links TRBV6-5 with TRBJ2-7, with D perhaps TRBD2 (6 bases). CDR3 size: 13 residues. Germline loops: CDR1 MNHEY, CDR2 SVGAGI. The V gene lost 7 bases and the J gene lost 2 bases, with 12 bases spanning the gap. The DNA for the CDR3 is TGTGCCAGCACGCGGCGGGAACCCTACGAGCAGTACTTC. Amino acid sequence: CASTRREPYEQYF.

V gene TRBV14 combines with J gene TRBJ2-1; 8 bases line up with TRBD2. The trim removed 0 bases at V and 5 bases at J, leaving 6 bases unmatched. CDR3 length equals 16 residues. Per the germline V gene, CDR1 is SGHDN and CDR2 is FVKESK. Written as DNA, the CDR3 is TGTGCCAGCAGCCAAGATTACCGGGAGGGCCACAATGAGCAGTTCTTC. Translation gives CASSQDYREGHNEQFF.

As DNA, the CDR3 is TGTGCCAGCAGCCAGGACACTAATCAGCCCCAGCATTTT. Its translation is CASSQDTNQPQHF. This chain joins TRBV3-1 (or the pseudogene TRBV3-2) and TRBJ1-5, with D possibly TRBD1 on 5 matching bases. The CDR3 contains 13 residues. Trimming removed 3 bases at V and 4 bases at J, with 7 bases between. CDR1 and CDR2 from the germline V gene are LGHDT and YNNKEL (reference sequence).

V and J are TRBV30 and TRBJ1-1; D is ambiguous. The CDR3 has 13 amino acids. Germline loops: CDR1 GTSNPN, CDR2 SVGIG (reference sequence). Trimming removed 4 bases from V and 1 base from J, with 10 bases in between. The CDR3 sequence: CAWTPAWNTEAFF. The CDR3 DNA reads as TGTGCCTGGACCCCTGCGTGGAACACTGAAGCTTTCTTT.

The rearrangement links TRBV11-2 to TRBJ1-4, with D possibly matching TRBD1 (5 bases). Trimming took off 1 base at V and 10 bases at J, with 10 bases between the two ends. Germline V gene lookup returns CDR1 SGHAT and CDR2 FQNNGV. This CDR3 is built from 13 residues. CDR3 protein: CASSLVRGRKLFF. The CDR3 DNA sequence: TGTGCCAGCAGCTTAGTCCGGGGGAGAAAACTGTTTTTT.

This clone has more than one count but fewer than ten. DNA for the CDR3: TGTGCCAGCAGCCCCGGGACAGGGTCAAATGAAAAACTGTTTTTT. Translation gives CASSPGTGSNEKLFF. The rearrangement links TRBV5-6 to TRBJ1-4; TRBD1 aligns across 9 bases. V lost 4 bases to trimming and J lost 5 bases; unmatched junction nucleotides: 6. This CDR3 has 15 amino acids. Germline V CDR1 and CDR2: SGHDT, YYEEEE.

This chain joins TRBV5-1 and TRBJ2-7, with 10 bases lining up with TRBD2. Losses at the gene ends were 3 bases for V and 6 bases for J; bases not matched to a gene: 9. This CDR3 is built from 15 residues. CDR1 and CDR2 from the germline V gene are SGHRS and YFSETQ. CDR3 DNA sequence: TGCGCCAGCAGCTCCACGGGAGCGGGAGGGCTCGAGCAGTACTTC. The encoded protein is CASSSTGAGGLEQYF.